A few counts support the clone carrying this T cell receptor (beta chain). No antigen is known for it. This specimen belongs to a study of vaccination and CD4 T cells after COVID-19. About the research overall: After nasal swab PCR-confirmed SARS-CoV-2, roughly ten convalescents had mild disease and one severe. Sampling that followed vaccination took place a median around 71 days after dose two, within a range of 14 to 241.

Sequencing of the DNA from cultured CD4+ T cells was carried out with the Oncomine TCR Beta short-read assay. In this case, cultured CD4+ T cells provided the extracted genomic DNA. TCRdb used MiXCR to reprocess the PCR reads, holding one entry per CDR3 protein. The repertoire has about 9,700 distinct CDR3 sequences, around half of them found once; the top ten carry around 21%. Per germline, CDR1 SGHTA and CDR2 FQGNSA. The CDR3 spans 18 residues. The ends lost 7 bases at V and 2 bases at J; junction bases unmatched: 10. Treatment defined: roughly 11-day PBMC culture with coronavirus spike peptide pools or control peptides (ViraFEST assay). Study results and limitations: Only relatively few convalescent patients were studied, and early post-infection timepoints were not analyzed.

The genes are TRBV7-2 and TRBJ2-2; 13 nucleotides match TRBD2. This clonotype was sampled from a human donor who had recovered from COVID-19. The source material was CD4+ T cells from blood, cultured in vitro. In DNA form, the CDR3 reads TGTGCCAGCACCTCAATGACTAGCGGGGGGAGTAACACCGGGGAGCTGTTTTTT. Its protein product is CASTSMTSGGSNTGELFF.